Below are 12 T cell receptor beta chains sequenced from a single sample in a study of neurological immune-mediated disorders (dated by TCRdb to the late 2010s). The library was made by 5' RACE. TCRdb names Illumina HiSeq 2500 as the instrument used. The raw public data were reprocessed by TCRdb itself: fastp quality trimming at Q25, MiXCR clonotype calling, in-frame beta chains only. Each entry is one CDR3 protein sequence, shown with its most common DNA and genes. The sample table lists 44,000 or so distinct CDR3 sequences, 6% to 7% of them with a count of one. The biggest ten clones account for about 0.57% of the sample. The sequencing sample was made of CD4+ T cells from blood. Receptors originate from a woman aged 40 to 50 in good health.

This clonotype was seen ten or more times. This chain connects TRBV7-6 to TRBJ2-3; weak D call: TRBD2 (6 bases). The CDR3 spans 14 residues. V dropped 0 bases and J dropped 8 bases, with 12 bases sitting between them. Germline CDR1 SGHVS, CDR2 FNYEAQ. CDR3 nucleotide sequence: TGTGCCAGCAGCTTAGCTTTTCGAGCGGGTACGCAGTATTTT. Protein sequence: CASSLAFRAGTQYF.

This clonotype was recorded many times. This sequence joins TRBV3-1 and TRBJ2-3; D might be TRBD2 (6 bases). V was pared by 4 bases and J by 6 bases, with 20 bases between. Per the germline V gene, CDR1 is LGHDT and CDR2 is YNNKEL (reference sequence). The CDR3 length is 16 residues. In nucleotides, the CDR3 is TGTGCCAGCAGCCTCCCTAGCGCTCCGCGGCCGGATACGCAGTATTTT. This codes for CASSLPSAPRPDTQYF.

This clonotype occurred many times. This chain connects TRBV11-1 to TRBJ2-3; TRBD2 matches at 12 bases. V lost 3 bases and J lost 3; bases outside the gene matches: 4. The germline gives CDR1 SGHAT, CDR2 FQDESV (reference sequence). The CDR3 runs to 16 residues. The CDR3 coding sequence is TGTGCCAGCAGCTTGCAGACTAGCGGGAGAACAGATACGCAGTATTTT. Its translation is CASSLQTSGRTDTQYF.

This clonotype was picked up many times. The chain uses TRBV20-1 and TRBJ2-7; TRBD2 might be the D (6 bases). From germline, CDR1 is DFQATT and CDR2 SNEGSKA (reference sequence). V was clipped by 5 bases and J by 1 base, with 12 bases between them. CDR3 length equals 13 residues. The CDR3 loop reads CSAHLASSYEQYF. In DNA form, the CDR3 reads TGCAGTGCTCATCTAGCGTCTTCCTACGAGCAGTACTTC.

The sample holds many counts of this clonotype. The chain combines TRBV7-9 with TRBJ2-7, with a tentative D call TRBD1 (6 bases). Deletions cut 5 bases from V and 0 bases from J, with 11 bases between. In germline, CDR1 is SEHNR, CDR2 FQNEAQ (reference sequence). The length of the CDR3 is 14 residues. In nucleotides, the CDR3 is TGTGCCAGCAGCATGGGGGCGAGCTCCTACGAGCAGTACTTC. It encodes CASSMGASSYEQYF.

The table lists this clonotype with many counts. The V and J genes are TRBV12-3 or TRBV12-4 and TRBJ2-1; 11 positions match TRBD2. The V segment lost 4 bases and the J segment 0 bases; nucleotides outside the gene matches: 2. This CDR3 comprises 16 residues. In DNA form, the CDR3 reads TGTGCCAGCAGTTCTCTAGCGGGAGGCTCCTACAATGAGCAGTTCTTC. Its translation: CASSSLAGGSYNEQFF.

Many counts were recorded for this clonotype. The chain employs TRBV5-1 and TRBJ1-1; no reliable D call. The germline CDR1 and CDR2 sequences are SGHRS and YFSETQ. The CDR3 has 14 amino acids. V shed 3 bases and J shed 5 bases, with 14 bases lying between them. The CDR3 sequence: CASSSFSGDTEAFF. Here the CDR3 DNA reads TGCGCCAGCAGCTCCTTTTCCGGGGATACTGAAGCTTTCTTT.

This sequence joins TRBV18 and TRBJ2-3; D is perhaps TRBD2 (6 bases). The CDR3 sequence is 15 residues long. Per germline, CDR1 KGHSH and CDR2 LQKENI. V lost 0 bases, J lost 2 bases, and 9 bases lay in between. In nucleotides, the CDR3 is TGTGCCAGCTCACCACCGTCGCGGGACACAGATACGCAGTATTTT. As protein: CASSPPSRDTDTQYF.

This clonotype was seen repeatedly, ten times or more. The chain carries TRBV20-1 and TRBJ2-7; 12 positions agree with TRBD2. Germline V CDR1 and CDR2: DFQATT, SNEGSKA (reference sequence). The CDR3 runs 14 residues. V trimming: 6 bases; J trimming: 2 bases; junction bases outside the gene matches: 5. The CDR3 DNA sequence: TGCAGTGCGCAGCTAGCGGGAGGGACCTACGAGCAGTACTTC. It is translated as CSAQLAGGTYEQYF.

Ten or more counts support this clonotype. This chain joins TRBV6-2 or TRBV6-3 and TRBJ2-4; D unclear. Germline V gene lookup returns CDR1 MNHEY and CDR2 SVGEGT. This CDR3 comprises 15 residues. The V end was cut by 6 bases, the J end by 4 bases, with 16 bases between. DNA for the CDR3: TGTGCCAGCAGCCCTTACAGCCCCCCAAAAAACATTCAGTACTTC. This sequence encodes CASSPYSPPKNIQYF.

This clonotype was recorded at least ten times. The rearrangement joins TRBV7-3 to TRBJ2-3, with 10 bases aligning to TRBD1. The trim removed 5 bases at V and 5 bases at J, leaving 7 bases unmatched. This CDR3 comprises 15 residues. Germline V gene sequence: CDR1 SGHTA, CDR2 FQGTGA. The CDR3 region is CASSTRTGGIDTQYF. CDR3 nucleotides: TGTGCCAGCAGCACCCGGACAGGGGGGATAGATACGCAGTATTTT.

In its sample, this clonotype was seen many times. The CDR3 DNA reads as TGCGCCAGCAGCTTGGCCCGGAGCTCTGGAAACACCATATATTTT. Its translation: CASSLARSSGNTIYF. The chain is built from TRBV5-1 and TRBJ1-3; D uncertain. Trimming took 0 bases from V and 0 from J, leaving 7 bases between them. This CDR3 spans 15 amino acids. Germline values: CDR1 SGHRS, CDR2 YFSETQ.